The text below deals with one T cell receptor (beta chain). Its target is unknown. Clones were read by immunoSEQ multiplex PCR, and TCRdb kept only the in-frame ones, dropping some. In the table there are about 94,000 clones, around 94% of which are singletons. The V and J ends lost 5 bases and 4 bases, in that order; junction bases with no gene match: 6. Germline V gives CDR1 LNHDA, CDR2 SQIVND (reference sequence). This CDR3 has 16 residues. The data are from a study of siplizumab effects on memory and regulatory T cells. Study-wide results and limits: Proliferating siplizumab-cultured Tregs lacked confirmed suppressive function.

The sample was non-Treg CD4+ T cells sorted from blood. The sequence came from a human donor in good health. V is TRBV19 and J is TRBJ2-2; TRBD2 matches 11 bases. In DNA, the CDR3 is TGTGCCAGTAGTCGACTAGCGGGAACGGGCACCGGGGAGCTGTTTTTT. Its protein is CASSRLAGTGTGELFF.